These 10 T cell receptor beta chains share one sample of origin, sequenced in a study of blood T cell repertoires in COVID-19. Some clones are missing from TCRdb's copy, which holds only in-frame ones; the method was immunoSEQ multiplex PCR. The data hold about 160,000 clones, with more than 60% observed a single time. What was sequenced was peripheral blood. These receptors all come from a man between 65 and 85 years old with acute or convalescent COVID-19.

This clone was seen ten or more times. The chain recombines TRBV27 with TRBJ1-3; 8 bases match TRBD1. The J segment lost 2 bases and the V segment lost 5 bases, leaving 14 bases of the junction unmatched. The CDR3 extends over 18 amino acids. Per germline, CDR1 MNHEY and CDR2 SMNVEV (reference sequence). Here the CDR3 DNA reads TGTGCCAGCAGTCCCCTCAATTCGGCAGGGGGCACTGGAAACACCATATATTTT. As protein: CASSPLNSAGGTGNTIYF.

CDR3 amino acids: CASSIPGYGYTF. CDR3 DNA sequence: TGTGCCAGCAGTATCCCGGGCTATGGCTACACCTTC. This rearrangement joins TRBV6-5 to TRBJ1-2; no reliable D call. The CDR3 runs to 12 residues. The V end was cut by 5 bases, the J end by 4 bases, with 8 bases between. Germline loops: CDR1 MNHEY, CDR2 SVGAGI.

This clone is a singleton in its sample. The J gene is TRBJ2-6, the V gene TRBV19; 12 bases are shared with TRBD1. Germline CDR1 and CDR2: LNHDA and SQIVND (reference sequence). The CDR3 contains 20 residues. Losses at the gene ends were 6 bases for V and 2 bases for J; bases not matched to a gene: 14. CDR3 coding DNA: TGTGCCAGTAGAAGCGGGACAGGGGGCGTATATCCTCCTGGGGCCAACGTCCTGACTTTC. Translated, it gives CASRSGTGGVYPPGANVLTF.

The V and J genes are TRBV10-1 and TRBJ1-2; TRBD1 is a possible D gene (5 bases). This CDR3 has 13 amino acids. Trimming removed 0 bases at V and 7 bases at J, with 9 bases between. Germline assignment: CDR1 WNHNN and CDR2 SYGVQD (reference sequence). In DNA, the CDR3 is TGCGCCAGCAGTGAGTCGGGGGACTTTGGCTACACCTTC. Its translation is CASSESGDFGYTF.

The rearrangement links TRBV2 to TRBJ1-3; perhaps TRBD1 as D (6 bases). Looked up from germline, CDR1 is SNHLY and CDR2 is FYNNEI. V lost 3 bases, J lost 5 bases, and 11 bases lay in between. This CDR3 region has 14 residues. CDR3 sequence reads: CASSEVQGRNTIYF. CDR3 DNA: TGTGCCAGCAGTGAGGTTCAGGGGAGAAACACCATATATTTT.

The DNA of the CDR3 is TGTGCCAGCAGCTTGGGCGACTTCGGCGCCAAAAACATTCAGTACTTC. Translated, it gives CASSLGDFGAKNIQYF. The chain couples TRBV5-4 to TRBJ2-4; D not certain. Germline V gene lookup returns CDR1 SGHNT and CDR2 YYREEE (reference sequence). V lost 0 bases and J lost 1, with 11 bases in between. The CDR3 is 16 residues long.

The genes are TRBV4-3 and TRBJ2-1; 9 bases are a match to TRBD2. With V trimmed by 3 bases and J by 0 bases, 3 bases remained unmatched. In germline, CDR1 is LGHNA, CDR2 YSLEER. This CDR3 spans 16 amino acids. CDR3 DNA sequence: TGCGCCAGCAGCCAGGATAGCGGGAGCTCCTACAATGAGCAGTTCTTC. It is translated as CASSQDSGSSYNEQFF.

This clone has at least ten counts. This rearrangement joins TRBV19 to TRBJ2-1; D possibly corresponds to TRBD2 (5 bases). Germline V gives CDR1 LNHDA, CDR2 SQIVND (reference sequence). This CDR3 comprises 12 residues. V was cut by 3 bases and J by 9 bases, with 9 bases left in between. CDR3 loop: CASSIIGGEQFF. CDR3 nucleotide sequence: TGTGCCAGTAGTATTATAGGAGGTGAGCAGTTCTTC. Full variable domain (missing parts from reference TRBV19 and TRBJ2-1): DGGITQSPKYLFRKEGQNVTLSCEQNLNHDAMYWYRQDPGQGLRLIYYSQIVNDFQKGDIAEGYSVSREKKESFPLTVTSAQKNPTAFYLCASSIIGGEQFFGPGTRLTVL.

The gene calls are TRBV12-5 and TRBJ1-6; 8 bases are a match to TRBD1. CDR1 and CDR2 from the germline V gene are LGHNT and FRNRAP. V trimming: 1 base; J trimming: 7 bases; junction bases outside the gene matches: 6. This CDR3 comprises 16 residues. The CDR3 is CASGLGGQGPNSPLHF. The CDR3 bases are TGTGCTAGTGGTTTGGGTGGACAGGGACCAAATTCACCCCTCCACTTT.

The gene calls are TRBV9 and TRBJ2-1; D unresolved. Per germline, CDR1 SGDLS and CDR2 YYNGEE. V lost 3 bases and J lost 4, with 17 bases in between. CDR3 length equals 16 residues. This CDR3 reads CASSASYPLLYNEQFF. For the CDR3, the DNA is TGTGCCAGCAGCGCTAGTTATCCCCTCCTATACAATGAGCAGTTCTTC.